This T cell receptor beta chain originates from a study of T-cell reconstitution after alpha-beta-depleted transplantation in children. Preparing the TCRbeta library involved the use of unique molecular identifiers. MiXCR, applied by TCRdb to the PCR reads, yields one record per CDR3 protein. The profile shows 600,000 to 700,000 distinct CDR3 sequences, 16% of them singletons. This receptor was obtained from a human donor who donated a stem cell graft to a child with acute myeloid leukemia. The specimen comprised PBMCs from the stem cell graft donor, sampled from the stem cell graft.

The CDR3: CASSYDEPGANVLTF. DNA of the CDR3: TGTGCCAGCAGTTATGACGAACCTGGGGCCAACGTCCTGACTTTC. This chain uses TRBV6-5 with TRBJ2-6, with D unclear. V was trimmed by 3 bases and J by 2 bases, leaving 8 bases between them. Germline V gene lookup returns CDR1 MNHEY and CDR2 SVGAGI. The CDR3 totals 15 residues.